A single sample gave rise to the 5 T cell receptor beta chains below, sequenced in a study of response to subunit inactivated influenza vaccine. TCRdb ran MiXCR on the RT-PCR reads and lists one entry per CDR3 protein. The data show 450,000 to 700,000 distinct CDR3 sequences, about 15% seen once. Sequences were derived from PBMCs from blood, sampled approximately 12 days after vaccination. All receptors come from a man aged 50 to 60 who received an inactivated influenza vaccine.

Details on this clonotype: The junction and the germline gene differ at one end; a read error may be behind it. The V and J genes are TRBV12-3 or TRBV12-4 and TRBJ1-6; D not resolved. The CDR3 is 15 residues long. CDR3 residues: CASSLSGSSNSPLHF. The CDR3 region has the DNA TGTGCCAGCAGTTTGTCGGGGTCCTCTAATTCACCCCTCCACTTT.

At least ten counts were recorded for this clonotype. V and J are TRBV4-3 and TRBJ2-5; the D call may be TRBD1 or TRBD2 (5 bases each). Germline loops: CDR1 LGHNA, CDR2 YSLEER. The CDR3 is 16 residues long. V dropped 3 bases and J dropped 0 bases, with 14 bases sitting between them. In DNA, the CDR3 is TGCGCCAGCAGCCATGGGGCCGGCGGGTACCAAGAGACCCAGTACTTC. It specifies CASSHGAGGYQETQYF.

This clonotype was recorded a few times. The chain uses TRBV5-1 and TRBJ1-6; 8 bases fit TRBD1. The CDR3 extends over 15 amino acids. The V segment lost 4 bases and the J segment 7 bases; nucleotides outside the gene matches: 7. CDR1 is SGHRS, CDR2 YFSETQ, per germline. The CDR3 protein is CASSLQTGGNSPLHF. DNA for the CDR3: TGCGCCAGCAGCCTTCAAACAGGGGGAAATTCACCCCTCCACTTT.

There are a few counts of this clonotype. The rearrangement uses TRBV7-9 and TRBJ2-2; 8 bases match TRBD1. J lost 5 bases, V lost 2 bases, and 7 bases had no gene match. The CDR3 runs to 16 residues. Germline V gives CDR1 SEHNR, CDR2 FQNEAQ (reference sequence). The CDR3: CASSLPQGALTGELFF. The CDR3 coding sequence is TGTGCCAGCAGCTTACCTCAGGGGGCGCTTACCGGGGAGCTGTTTTTT.

The V and J genes are TRBV3-1 and TRBJ2-1; 10 bases align to TRBD2. J was trimmed by 5 bases and V by 1 base; bases with no gene match: 8. The V gene's germline CDR1 is LGHDT and CDR2 YNNKEL (reference sequence). This CDR3 region has 17 residues. DNA for the CDR3: TGTGCCAGCAGCCAAGCCGGAATAGCGGGAGGTAACAATGAGCAGTTCTTC. It translates to CASSQAGIAGGNNEQFF.